This T cell receptor beta chain was sequenced during a study of identifying expanded T cells in peripheral blood. Overall study findings and caveats: Technical replicates showed around 1.2 changed clones; approximately 2 weeks roughly 18; four weeks 19.

In the case of this clone: What it binds is unknown.

CDR1 and CDR2 from the germline V gene are ENHRY and SYGVKD. V dropped 6 bases and J dropped 1; count of bases not matched to a gene: 10. The CDR3 spans 16 residues. Here immunoSEQ multiplex PCR was the method, and the copy in TCRdb shows in-frame clones only, minus some. The data hold approximately 86,000 clones, with around 84% observed a single time. Collection occurred without any documented infections or immune events in donors. This rearrangement joins TRBV10-3 to TRBJ1-1; TRBD1 matches 8 bases. This sequence originates from a person aged 18 to 70 in good health. Source material: blood. The CDR3 nucleotides are TGTGCCATCAGCGCAGTACAGACAGGGGCGAACACTGAAGCTTTCTTT. Its translation: CAISAVQTGANTEAFF.